What follows are 21 T cell receptor beta chains derived from one specimen sequenced in a study of neurological immune-mediated disorders. Time point defined: longitudinal time-point 1 (baseline). Each CDR3 protein gets one entry after TCRdb re-called the 5' RACE reads with MiXCR. The sample comprises about 57,000 distinct CDR3 sequences, around 11% of which are singletons, and around 7% rests with the top ten. Sample: PBMCs. The receptors originated from a male donor with HTLV-1-associated myelopathy (HAM/TSP).

This clonotype was counted many times. The gene calls are TRBV4-2 and TRBJ2-4; 10 bases are a match to TRBD2. CDR1 and CDR2 from the germline V gene are LGHNA and YNFKEQ. The CDR3 runs to 16 residues. Trimming took 0 bases from V and 8 from J; bases not matched to a gene: 7. In DNA, the CDR3 is TGTGCCAGCAGCCAAGACTTTCTAGCGGGGGCAGACATTCAGTACTTC. The encoded protein is CASSQDFLAGADIQYF.

This clonotype appeared many times. J is TRBJ1-1 and V is TRBV7-8; 8 nucleotides match TRBD1. V shed 4 bases and J 3 bases; nucleotides not matched to a gene: 7. Germline CDR1 is SGHVS and CDR2 is FQNEAQ. The CDR3 has 15 residues. The CDR3 DNA is TGTGCCAGCAGCTCCGGACAGGGAAGCGACACTGAAGCTTTCTTT. Residues: CASSSGQGSDTEAFF.

This clonotype was detected many times. The V call is TRBV6-6, the J call TRBJ1-1, with TRBD1 matching over 7 bases. The CDR3 has 15 residues. Germline assignment: CDR1 MNHNY and CDR2 SVGAGI (reference sequence). Trimming took 0 bases from V and 4 from J; bases not matched to a gene: 5. CDR3: CASSYSEAGGTEAFF. In nucleotides, the CDR3 is TGTGCCAGCAGTTACTCGGAAGCAGGGGGCACTGAAGCTTTCTTT.

Ten or more counts support this clonotype. This sequence joins TRBV12-3 or TRBV12-4 and TRBJ2-3, with 11 nucleotides matching TRBD2. This CDR3 is built from 16 residues. V lost 5 bases and J lost 1; bases outside the gene matches: 5. This CDR3 reads CASSLGLAERTDTQYF. For the CDR3, the DNA is TGTGCCAGCAGTCTGGGACTAGCGGAGCGCACAGATACGCAGTATTTT.

This clonotype showed up many times. The chain combines TRBV7-2 with TRBJ2-7; 8 bases align to TRBD1. J was trimmed by 4 bases and V by 5 bases; bases with no gene match: 10. The germline V gene has CDR1 SGHTA and CDR2 FQGNSA. The length of the CDR3 is 15 residues. This CDR3 reads CASSPGGTSLYEQYF. The CDR3 nucleotides are TGTGCCAGCAGCCCAGGGGGCACGTCGTTGTACGAGCAGTACTTC.

The rearrangement links TRBV4-3 to TRBJ1-1; D is uncertain. The CDR3 is 16 residues long. Germline CDR1 LGHNA, CDR2 YSLEER. The V end was cut by 1 base, the J end by 0 bases, with 12 bases between. The CDR3 is CASSQGHPPMNTEAFF. DNA for the CDR3: TGCGCCAGCAGCCAAGGTCACCCTCCTATGAACACTGAAGCTTTCTTT.

This clonotype was counted ten times or more. The chain is built from TRBV5-6 and TRBJ2-3, with unresolved D. Germline CDR1 SGHDT, CDR2 YYEEEE. There are 15 residues in the CDR3. Between the trimmed V and J ends, which lost 4 bases and 0 bases, there was a span of 12 bases. As DNA, the CDR3 is TGTGCCAGCAGCCCACCCTGGGCTAGCACAGATACGCAGTATTTT. Amino acid sequence: CASSPPWASTDTQYF.

The CDR3 region has the DNA TGTGCCAGCAGTGATCAGGGGGCGGCCTACGAGCAGTACTTC. Its translation: CASSDQGAAYEQYF. The chain recombines TRBV2 with TRBJ2-7; 8 bases are shared with TRBD1. V lost 3 bases to trimming and J lost 2 bases; unmatched junction nucleotides: 3. CDR3 size: 14 residues. Germline V gene sequence: CDR1 SNHLY, CDR2 FYNNEI. Filled out from reference TRBV2 and TRBJ2-7, the complete variable domain reads EPEVTQTPSHQVTQMGQEVILRCVPISNHLYFYWYRQILGQKVEFLVSFYNNEISEKSEIFDDQFSVERPDGSNFTLKIRSTKLEDSAMYFCASSDQGAAYEQYFGPGTRLTVT.

This clonotype has a count of ten or more. The CDR3 sequence is CAIRDGLEETQYF. The CDR3 DNA is TGTGCCATCAGGGACGGACTAGAAGAGACCCAGTACTTC. The genes are TRBV10-3 and TRBJ2-5; 7 positions agree with TRBD2. The CDR3 contains 13 residues. V was pared by 6 bases and J by 3 bases, with 4 bases of the junction left unmatched. Germline loops: CDR1 ENHRY, CDR2 SYGVKD.

Many counts were recorded for this clonotype. This chain uses TRBV6-5 with TRBJ1-1; no clear D gene. The V gene lost 2 bases and the J gene lost 2 bases, with 9 bases spanning the gap. The CDR3 has 14 amino acids. Germline V gene data show CDR1 as MNHEY and CDR2 as SVGAGI. The CDR3 DNA follows: TGTGCCAGCAGTTACCGCCAGTATAACACTGAAGCTTTCTTT. Its protein is CASSYRQYNTEAFF.

This clonotype has at least ten counts. The chain carries TRBV5-1 and TRBJ1-1; the D is unclear. Germline values: CDR1 SGHRS, CDR2 YFSETQ. The CDR3 consists of 16 residues. V lost 1 base, J lost 0 bases, and 13 bases lay in between. CDR3 in amino acids: CASSLIAFTMNTEAFF. The DNA of the CDR3 is TGCGCCAGCAGCTTGATCGCATTCACCATGAACACTGAAGCTTTCTTT. The variable domain in full, with the rest retrieved from reference TRBV5-1 and TRBJ1-1, is KAGVTQTPRYLIKTRGQQVTLSCSPISGHRSVSWYQQTPGQGLQFLFEYFSETQRNKGNFPGRFSGRQFSNSRSEMNVSTLELGDSALYLCASSLIAFTMNTEAFFGQGTRLTVV.

This sequence joins TRBV29-1 and TRBJ2-7; the match to TRBD1 covers 9 bases. CDR1 is SQVTM and CDR2 is ANQGSEA in the germline V gene. Trimming cost V 4 bases and J 4 bases; bases outside gene matches: 5. There are 13 residues in the CDR3. CDR3 sequence reads: CSVGDGTGYEQYF. The CDR3 DNA is TGCAGCGTTGGGGACGGGACAGGGTACGAGCAGTACTTC.

This clonotype came up many times. The chain links TRBV6-5 to TRBJ2-4; TRBD2 matches 16 bases. Germline V gives CDR1 MNHEY, CDR2 SVGAGI. This CDR3 comprises 18 residues. The junction had 10 bases not matched to a gene; V was cut back by 4 bases and J by 7 bases. CDR3 protein: CASSSSAGLAGGPNIQYF. CDR3 DNA sequence: TGTGCCAGCAGTTCGTCCGCGGGACTAGCGGGGGGGCCTAACATTCAGTACTTC.

This clonotype was counted many times. The chain combines TRBV2 with TRBJ2-1, with TRBD1 matching over 7 bases. The CDR3 totals 14 residues. CDR1 and CDR2 from the germline V gene are SNHLY and FYNNEI. J lost 6 bases, V lost 5 bases, and 7 bases had no gene match. CDR3 DNA: TGTGCCAGCAGTAAACAGGGGCTCGGCAATGAGCAGTTCTTC. Its protein product is CASSKQGLGNEQFF.

In the case of this clonotype: Germline and junction disagree at one end, which may indicate a read error. The rearrangement uses TRBV20-1 and TRBJ1-4; D remains ambiguous. This CDR3 contains 12 residues. Germline V gene sequence: CDR1 DFQATT, CDR2 SNEGSKA (reference sequence). This CDR3 reads CSVGETNEILFF. In nucleotides, the CDR3 is TGCAGTGTTGGGGAAACAAATGAAATACTGTTTTTT.

This clonotype was found many times. This chain uses TRBV5-1 with TRBJ1-4; D may be TRBD1 (6 bases). CDR1 is SGHRS and CDR2 is YFSETQ in the germline V gene. Trimming shortened V by 2 bases and J by 3 bases, and 14 bases separated the two germline ends. The CDR3 loop spans 16 amino acids. The CDR3: CASSLQGAMANEKLFF. The CDR3 bases are TGCGCCAGCAGCTTACAGGGAGCGATGGCTAATGAAAAACTGTTTTTT.

In its sample, this clonotype was seen many times. The chain combines TRBV20-1 with TRBJ2-5; 11 bases agree with TRBD1. Trimming took 0 bases from V and 5 from J; bases not matched to a gene: 23. Per germline, CDR1 DFQATT and CDR2 SNEGSKA (reference sequence). CDR3 length equals 21 residues. The CDR3 is CSARDNRLDRGLHWPRETQYF. In DNA form, the CDR3 reads TGCAGTGCTAGAGATAACCGCTTGGACAGGGGGCTTCATTGGCCGAGGGAGACCCAGTACTTC.

In its sample, this clonotype was seen many times. The chain joins TRBV5-5 to TRBJ1-1; D unresolved. V lost 1 base and J lost 1, with 14 bases in between. Germline loops: CDR1 SGHKS, CDR2 YYEKEE (reference sequence). The CDR3 sequence is 16 residues long. For the CDR3, the DNA is TGTGCCAGCAGCTTGTTTTGGGGTGTGAGGAACACTGAAGCTTTCTTT. Amino acids: CASSLFWGVRNTEAFF.

This clonotype was recorded many times. The chain couples TRBV29-1 to TRBJ2-7, with a possible D match to TRBD2 (5 bases). Germline CDR1 is SQVTM and CDR2 is ANQGSEA. This CDR3 has 12 amino acids. V was clipped by 4 bases and J by 3 bases, with 10 bases between them. The CDR3 region is CSVVDLRYEQYF. In DNA, the CDR3 is TGCAGCGTTGTGGACTTACGCTACGAGCAGTACTTC.

The sample holds many counts of this clonotype. The chain carries TRBV20-1 and TRBJ2-1, with 7 bases identical to TRBD1. The CDR3 runs 16 residues. Unmatched junction bases numbered 16, after V lost 3 bases and J lost 8 bases. Germline CDR1 is DFQATT and CDR2 is SNEGSKA (reference sequence). The CDR3 coding sequence is TGCAGTGCTAGCCGAGGACAGGAGCGATGGTGGGATGAGCAGTTCTTC. This translates into CSASRGQERWWDEQFF.

This clonotype was recorded many times. The chain is built from TRBV21-1 and TRBJ2-2; TRBD2 reflects the table's D call only, with no check against the DNA. TRBV21-1 is a pseudogene. This CDR3 has 18 amino acids. The DNA for the CDR3 is TGTGCCAGCAGCAAACAGGCGGGGGGAGGAGGTACCACCGGGGAGCTGTTTTTT. This codes for CASSKQAGGGGTTGELFF.